These 18 T cell receptor beta chains originate from one sample sequenced in a study of shared clonotypes between healthy human individuals. The method was immunoSEQ multiplex PCR; TCRdb's version includes in-frame clones alone and lacks a portion of them. The profile covers about 2.4 million clones, with over 85% appearing a single time and 0.35% to 0.45% taken by the ten largest. Sequenced sample: naive CD4+ T cells from PBMCs. The subset here: CD45RA+ positively selected. The receptors originated from a man between 18 and 35 years old in good health. Some clones in this sample may be carry-over from other donors' samples.

The chain is built from TRBV4-2 and TRBJ1-3; D unresolved. The CDR3 runs to 15 residues. Per the germline V gene, CDR1 is LGHNA and CDR2 is YNFKEQ. V was shortened by 0 bases and J by 3 bases, with 9 bases between the two germline ends. CDR3 coding DNA: TGTGCCAGCAGCCAAGATCGCGTGGGTGGAAACACCATATATTTT. Amino acids: CASSQDRVGGNTIYF.

This chain links TRBV10-1 with TRBJ2-7, with a weak D call TRBD1 (6 bases). The CDR3 covers 16 residues. Germline CDR1 is WNHNN and CDR2 is SYGVQD (reference sequence). V was cut by 7 bases and J by 0 bases, with 19 bases left in between. The CDR3: CASTLQQTGDSYEQYF. The CDR3 DNA is TGCGCCAGCACCCTACAGCAGACAGGAGACTCCTACGAGCAGTACTTC.

The CDR3 DNA reads as TGTGCCAGCAGCTTTCTCACGGGGCGAACGAACACCGGGGAGCTGTTTTTT. This gives the protein CASSFLTGRTNTGELFF. This chain joins TRBV7-3 and TRBJ2-2; TRBD1 or TRBD2 may be the D gene (5 bases each). The V gene's germline CDR1 is SGHTA and CDR2 FQGTGA. The CDR3 is 17 residues long. V lost 3 bases to trimming and J lost 0 bases, with 14 bases between them.

This chain uses TRBV27 with TRBJ2-3; D is perhaps TRBD1 or TRBD2 (5 bases each). Germline V CDR1 and CDR2: MNHEY, SMNVEV (reference sequence). The CDR3 consists of 12 residues. V lost 8 bases and J lost 6, with 12 bases in between. CDR3 sequence (DNA): TGTGCCAGCCTGTGGTGGGGGGATACGCAGTATTTT. Protein sequence: CASLWWGDTQYF.

CDR3 bases: TGTGCCTGGAGTGTACTTGGGACAGGGGGTGTTAACTATGGCTACACCTTC. It encodes CAWSVLGTGGVNYGYTF. This chain uses TRBV30 with TRBJ1-2; 11 nucleotides match TRBD1. The CDR3 is 17 residues long. In germline, CDR1 is GTSNPN, CDR2 SVGIG (reference sequence). V lost 0 bases, J lost 1 base, and 7 bases stayed unmatched.

This chain joins TRBV9 and TRBJ1-5; D is perhaps TRBD1 (6 bases). Trimming took off 0 bases at V and 1 base at J, with 11 bases between the two ends. Germline lookup yields CDR1 SGDLS and CDR2 YYNGEE. CDR3 size: 16 residues. CDR3 in DNA: TGTGCCAGCAGCGTAGGGGAGGGGGGAAGCAATCAGCCCCAGCATTTT. The encoded protein is CASSVGEGGSNQPQHF.

The chain couples TRBV9 to TRBJ2-5; 7 bases map to TRBD2. With V trimmed by 3 bases and J by 5 bases, 7 bases remained unmatched. Per the germline V gene, CDR1 is SGDLS and CDR2 is YYNGEE. The CDR3 consists of 14 residues. CDR3: CASSARGGLETQYF. The CDR3 region has the DNA TGTGCCAGCAGCGCCCGGGGAGGGCTTGAGACCCAGTACTTC.

The V and J genes are TRBV9 and TRBJ2-3; no clear D gene. Germline V gene data show CDR1 as SGDLS and CDR2 as YYNGEE. V was shortened by 0 bases and J by 2 bases, with 10 bases between the two germline ends. The CDR3 spans 15 residues. CDR3 sequence (DNA): TGTGCCAGCAGCGTAGTATCGCGGAACACAGATACGCAGTATTTT. Residues: CASSVVSRNTDTQYF.

The chain links TRBV12-2 to TRBJ1-5. TRBV12-2 corresponds to a pseudogene. This CDR3 comprises 18 residues. CDR3 bases: TGTGCAAGTCGCGATTCCCTTGGGGGACCCTGGGGCAATCAGCCCCAGCATTTT. It specifies CASRDSLGGPWGNQPQHF.

This clone was recorded once. The rearrangement joins TRBV5-5 to TRBJ1-4; the match to TRBD1 covers 7 bases. The CDR3 has 14 amino acids. V lost 0 bases, J lost 7 bases, and 3 bases stayed unmatched. CDR1 and CDR2 (germline): SGHKS, YYEKEE (reference sequence). CDR3 in amino acids: CASSLGGTVEKLFF. CDR3 DNA: TGTGCCAGCAGCTTGGGTGGGACAGTTGAAAAACTGTTTTTT.

This chain joins TRBV28 and TRBJ2-7; TRBD1 matches at 7 bases. Looked up from germline, CDR1 is MDHEN and CDR2 is SYDVKM. The CDR3 is 13 residues long. J was trimmed by 0 bases and V by 4 bases; bases with no gene match: 0. CDR3 loop: CASSWDSSYEQYF. As DNA, the CDR3 is TGTGCCAGCAGTTGGGACAGCTCCTACGAGCAGTACTTC.

A single count supports this clone. This chain uses TRBV19 with TRBJ1-4; TRBD1 is a possible D gene (5 bases). Trimming cost V 2 bases and J 8 bases, with 18 bases left between them. Germline V lookup: CDR1 LNHDA, CDR2 SQIVND (reference sequence). CDR3 length: 16 residues. The CDR3 coding sequence is TGTGCCAGTAGTATAACCCCCAGGGCCGCTTCAGAAAAACTGTTTTTT. Its translation is CASSITPRAASEKLFF.

This sequence joins TRBV4-3 and TRBJ1-2; 9 positions agree with TRBD1. CDR1 LGHNA and CDR2 YSLEER come from the germline V gene. The V segment lost 3 bases and the J segment 6 bases; nucleotides outside the gene matches: 8. The CDR3 is 15 residues long. The CDR3 reads CASSHPRTGGHGYTF. In DNA form, the CDR3 reads TGCGCCAGCAGCCATCCCCGAACAGGGGGCCATGGCTACACCTTC.

The J gene is TRBJ1-5, the V gene TRBV28; no firm D call. This CDR3 region has 16 residues. Germline V gives CDR1 MDHEN, CDR2 SYDVKM. Trimming removed 2 bases at V and 4 bases at J, with 15 bases between. The DNA for the CDR3 is TGTGCCAGCAGTTTAAATATGGGTCGCTTAAATCAGCCCCAGCATTTT. Protein product: CASSLNMGRLNQPQHF. Full variable domain (remainder filled in from reference TRBV28 and TRBJ1-5): DVKVTQSSRYLVKRTGEKVFLECVQDMDHENMFWYRQDPGLGLRLIYFSYDVKMKEKGDIPEGYSVSREKKERFSLILESASTNQTSMYLCASSLNMGRLNQPQHFGDGTRLSIL.

J is TRBJ1-2 and V is TRBV18, with TRBD1 matching 8 bases. CDR3 size: 14 residues. V shed 1 base, J shed 4 bases, and the junction held 2 bases outside the gene matches. Per the germline V gene, CDR1 is KGHSH and CDR2 is LQKENI. CDR3 bases: TGTGCCAGCTCACCACGAGGGACAGGCTATGGCTACACCTTC. This gives the protein CASSPRGTGYGYTF.

The genes are TRBV12-5 and TRBJ2-2; the D is unclear. Trimming removed 5 bases at V and 1 base at J, with 5 bases between. CDR1 is LGHNT, CDR2 FRNRAP, per germline. There are 13 residues in the CDR3. CDR3 in amino acids: CASGQGNTGELFF. The DNA for the CDR3 is TGTGCTAGTGGTCAAGGGAACACCGGGGAGCTGTTTTTT.

The chain employs TRBV29-1 and TRBJ1-1; perhaps TRBD1 as D (6 bases). Per the germline V gene, CDR1 is SQVTM and CDR2 is ANQGSEA. The CDR3 extends over 13 amino acids. The V end was cut by 6 bases, the J end by 5 bases, with 16 bases between. CDR3 amino acids: CSVGGGGRTEAFF. CDR3 nucleotides: TGCAGCGTGGGAGGGGGAGGAAGAACTGAAGCTTTCTTT.

This rearrangement joins TRBV4-3 to TRBJ1-4; the D is unclear. V was clipped by 1 base and J by 0 bases, with 6 bases between them. Germline V gene data show CDR1 as LGHNA and CDR2 as YSLEER. CDR3 size: 15 residues. For the CDR3, the DNA is TGCGCCAGCAGCCAAGCAGTTGCAACTAATGAAAAACTGTTTTTT. Protein sequence: CASSQAVATNEKLFF.